The clone carrying this TCR beta chain showed up just a few times. The record originates from a study of blood T cell repertoires in COVID-19. Whole-study context: COVID-19 samples, acute and convalescent, were from the United States, Italy and Spain. Sources were T cells, B-cell-depleted T cells, or PBMCs; the material itself was cDNA or gDNA.

Original handling: Counts of nucleated cells, estimated from reference gene primer amplification, were obtained. The assay was immunoSEQ multiplex PCR, and TCRdb's table has in-frame clones only and misses some. V and J calls and clone size are as listed in that table; D and trimming were resolved from the DNA. The sample includes 120,000 to 150,000 clones, approximately 90% of them seen just once. The CDR3 spans 16 residues. With 2 bases clipped from V and 5 bases from J, the junction kept 8 bases outside the gene matches. CDR1 is MRHNA, CDR2 SNTAGT, per germline. V and J are TRBV6-4 and TRBJ1-5; the match to TRBD1 covers 8 bases. The sequence was collected from a woman at least 80 years old with acute or convalescent COVID-19. The sequencing sample was made of peripheral blood. Here the CDR3 reads CASSDPDRDWDQPQHF. The DNA for the CDR3 is TGTGCCAGCAGTGACCCGGACAGGGATTGGGATCAGCCCCAGCATTTT.